What follows is one T cell receptor beta chain and its context. What it binds is not known. This sample is drawn from a study of early T cells in non-severe SARS-CoV-2 infection. General observations from the study: Using VDJdb, the matching emphasized anti-spike CD8 responses while missing private and CD4 specificities.

The V segment lost 5 bases and the J segment 3 bases; nucleotides outside the gene matches: 12. Germline loops: CDR1 SGHNT, CDR2 YENEEA. The CDR3 runs to 17 residues. TCRdb recomputed calls from the 5' RACE reads with MiXCR, one row per CDR3 protein. Of tens of thousands of distinct CDR3 sequences listed, 12% are singletons. The source material was whole blood. This sequence originates from an adult who was a healthcare worker with PCR-confirmed SARS-CoV-2 infection or an uninfected control (not recorded which). The gene calls are TRBV11-3 and TRBJ2-1, with 8 positions matching TRBD2. The CDR3 reads CASSPRGLAGLYNEQFF. CDR3 coding DNA: TGTGCCAGCAGCCCAAGGGGCCTAGCGGGTCTCTACAATGAGCAGTTCTTC.